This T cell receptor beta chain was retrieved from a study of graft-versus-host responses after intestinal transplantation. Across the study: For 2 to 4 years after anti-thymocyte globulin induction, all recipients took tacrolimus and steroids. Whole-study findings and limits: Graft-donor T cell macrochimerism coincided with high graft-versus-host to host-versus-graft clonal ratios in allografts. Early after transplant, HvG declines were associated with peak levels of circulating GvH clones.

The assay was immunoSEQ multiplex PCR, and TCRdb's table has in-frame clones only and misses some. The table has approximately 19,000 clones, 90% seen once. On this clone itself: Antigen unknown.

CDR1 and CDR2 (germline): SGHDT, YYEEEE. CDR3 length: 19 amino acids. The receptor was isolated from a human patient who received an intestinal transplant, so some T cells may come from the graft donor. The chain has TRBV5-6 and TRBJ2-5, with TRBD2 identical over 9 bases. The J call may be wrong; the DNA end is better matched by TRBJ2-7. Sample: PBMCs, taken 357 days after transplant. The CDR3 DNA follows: TGTGCCAGCAGCTTTGGTTCAGGACCTAGCGGGGTCCCGATAGGCGAGCAGTACTTC. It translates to CASSFGSGPSGVPIGEQYF.